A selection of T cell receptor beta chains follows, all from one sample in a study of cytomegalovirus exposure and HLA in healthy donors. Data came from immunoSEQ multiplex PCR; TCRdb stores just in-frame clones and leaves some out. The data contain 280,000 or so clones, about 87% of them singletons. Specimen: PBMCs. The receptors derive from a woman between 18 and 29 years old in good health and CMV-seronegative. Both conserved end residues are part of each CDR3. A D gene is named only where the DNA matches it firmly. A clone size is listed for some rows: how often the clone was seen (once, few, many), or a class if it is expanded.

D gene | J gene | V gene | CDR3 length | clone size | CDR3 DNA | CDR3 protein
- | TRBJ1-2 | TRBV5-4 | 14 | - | TGTGCCAGCAGCTGGGGGGGGGCTAACTATGGCTACACCTTC | CASSWGGANYGYTF
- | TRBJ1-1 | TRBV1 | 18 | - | TGCACCAGCAGCCATGAAGGGCCGAGGGCGATAATGAACACTGAAGCTTTCTTT | CTSSHEGPRAIMNTEAFF
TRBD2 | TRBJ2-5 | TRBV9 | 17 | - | TGTGCCTCGGCGGGGGGCGAGGGTGGTGGGAGCCGGGAGACCCAGTACTTC | CASAGGEGGGSRETQYF
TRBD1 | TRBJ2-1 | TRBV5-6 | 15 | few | TGTGCCAGCAGCTTGGGACAGGGGGCGGCCGGTGAGCAGTTCTTC | CASSLGQGAAGEQFF
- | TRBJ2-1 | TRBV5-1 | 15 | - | TGCGCCAGCAGCCTGGAGGCACTAGCCTACAATGAGCAGTTCTTC | CASSLEALAYNEQFF
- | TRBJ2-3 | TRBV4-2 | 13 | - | TGTGCCAGCAGCCACGCCTTAGCCGATACGCAGTATTTT | CASSHALADTQYF
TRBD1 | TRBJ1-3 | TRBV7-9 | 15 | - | TGTGCCAGCAGCTTATGGCAGGGGGCTGGAAACACCATATATTTT | CASSLWQGAGNTIYF
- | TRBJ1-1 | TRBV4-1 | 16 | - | TGCGCCAGCAGCCGGATTCCAGCGGGGGGGAACACTGAAGCTTTCTTT | CASSRIPAGGNTEAFF
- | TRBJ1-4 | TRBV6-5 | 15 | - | TGTGCCAGCAGTTACTCGAGGCAGTCGAATGAAAAACTGTTTTTT | CASSYSRQSNEKLFF
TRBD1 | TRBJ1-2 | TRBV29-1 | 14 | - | TGCAGCGTTGAAGTCGGCAGGGGGAGATATGGCTACACCTTC | CSVEVGRGRYGYTF
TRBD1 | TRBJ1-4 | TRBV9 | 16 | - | TGTGCCAGCAGCGTGGGACAGGCCTCAACTAATGAAAAACTGTTTTTT | CASSVGQASTNEKLFF
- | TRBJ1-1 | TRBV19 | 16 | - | TGTGCCAGTAGTATTTTTGGGCCGCCTGGGAACACTGAAGCTTTCTTT | CASSIFGPPGNTEAFF
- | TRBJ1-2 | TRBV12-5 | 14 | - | TGTGCTAGTGGTTTTCAGGGACTTACTTATGGCTACACCTTC | CASGFQGLTYGYTF
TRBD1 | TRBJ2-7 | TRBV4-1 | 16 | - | TGCGCCAGCAGCCAAGGACAAAGGGGGCTTTCCTACGAGCAGTACTTC | CASSQGQRGLSYEQYF
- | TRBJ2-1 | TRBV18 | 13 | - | TGTGCCAGCTCACCACCGTCGAGTATTGAGCAGTTCTTC | CASSPPSSIEQFF
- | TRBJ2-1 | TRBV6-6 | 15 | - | TGTGCCAGCAGCCCAGGAAGGGGGGGCTTCGATGAGCAGTTCTTC | CASSPGRGGFDEQFF
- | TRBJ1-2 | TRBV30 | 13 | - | TGTGCCTGGAGTCCCATGGCGGGGAGAGGCTACACCTTC | CAWSPMAGRGYTF
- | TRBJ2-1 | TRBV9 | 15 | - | TGTGCCAGCAGCGTAGTAGGCGGGGATAGGGGTGAGCAGTTCTTC | CASSVVGGDRGEQFF
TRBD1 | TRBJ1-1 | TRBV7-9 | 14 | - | TGTTCCAGCTTGGGACAGGGGCACGACACTGAAGCTTTCTTT | CSSLGQGHDTEAFF
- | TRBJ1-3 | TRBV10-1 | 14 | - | TGCGCCAGCAGTGCCGGGACATCGGGAAACACCATATATTTT | CASSAGTSGNTIYF
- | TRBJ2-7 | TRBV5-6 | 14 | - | TGTGCCAGCAGCCTGAGGAAGACTTCCTACGAGCAGTACTTC | CASSLRKTSYEQYF
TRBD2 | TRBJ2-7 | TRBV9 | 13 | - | TGTGCCAGCAGCGGGGGGGGTCACTACGAGCAGTACTTC | CASSGGGHYEQYF
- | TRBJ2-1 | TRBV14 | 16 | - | TGTGCCAGCAGCAAAGGTTTTGGTGGTTACAACAATGGGCAGTTCTTC | CASSKGFGGYNNGQFF
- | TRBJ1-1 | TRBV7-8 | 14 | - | TGTGCCAGCAGCTTAGGGGAGGTGAACACTGAAGCTTTCTTT | CASSLGEVNTEAFF
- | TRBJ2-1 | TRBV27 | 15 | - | TGTGCCAGCAGTTTAGAGGGCTACGTTTACAATGAGCAGTTCTTC | CASSLEGYVYNEQFF
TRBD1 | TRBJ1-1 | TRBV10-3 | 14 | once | TGTGCCACCTCCCGGGACAGGGGGAACACTGAAGCTTTCTTT | CATSRDRGNTEAFF
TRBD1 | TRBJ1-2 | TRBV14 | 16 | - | TGTGCCAGCAGCCAAGTTCGTGGGACAGGGAACTATGGCTACACCTTC | CASSQVRGTGNYGYTF
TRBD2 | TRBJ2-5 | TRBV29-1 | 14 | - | TGCAGCGTTGGAGCGGGGGGCCTCCAAGAGACCCAGTACTTC | CSVGAGGLQETQYF
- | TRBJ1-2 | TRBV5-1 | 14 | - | TGCGCCAGCAGCTTGACAGTTACTAACTATGGCTACACCTTC | CASSLTVTNYGYTF
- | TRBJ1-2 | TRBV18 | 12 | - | TGTGCCAGCTCACCATCTAGCGGGGGCTACACCTTC | CASSPSSGGYTF
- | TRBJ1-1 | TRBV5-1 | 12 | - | TGCGCCAGCAGCTTGGGACTCACTGAAGCTTTCTTT | CASSLGLTEAFF
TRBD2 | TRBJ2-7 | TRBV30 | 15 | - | TGTGCCTGGAGTAGGCTAGCGGGGGGGCCCTACGAGCAGTACTTC | CAWSRLAGGPYEQYF
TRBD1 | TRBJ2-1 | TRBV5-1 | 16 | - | TGCGCCAGCAGCTGGACCGGGACAGGCGACTACAATGAGCAGTTCTTC | CASSWTGTGDYNEQFF
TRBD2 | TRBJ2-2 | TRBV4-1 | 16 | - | TGCGCCAGCAGCCAAGGGCGCGGGGGGCCTACCGGGGAGCTGTTTTTT | CASSQGRGGPTGELFF
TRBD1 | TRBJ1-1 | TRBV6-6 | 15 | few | TGTGCCAGCAACCACCGGGACAGCTCGAACACTGAAGCTTTCTTT | CASNHRDSSNTEAFF
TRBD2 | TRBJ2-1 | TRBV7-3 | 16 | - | TGTGCCAGCAGTCCGGGACTAGCGGGGGGGCATGGTGAGCAGTTCTTC | CASSPGLAGGHGEQFF
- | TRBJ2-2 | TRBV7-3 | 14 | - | TGTGCCAGCAGCCCCCTACAGGGTCCCGGGGAGCTGTTTTTT | CASSPLQGPGELFF
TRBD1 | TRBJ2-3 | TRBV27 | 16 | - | TGTGCCAGCAGTTTTTATATTGGACAGGTCACAGATACGCAGTATTTT | CASSFYIGQVTDTQYF
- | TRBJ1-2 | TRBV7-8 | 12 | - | TGTGCCAGCACTCCGGGAGACTATGGCTACACCTTC | CASTPGDYGYTF
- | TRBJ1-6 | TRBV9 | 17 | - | TGTGCCAGCAGCGTAGCGGGGGGGAGCTCCTATAATTCACCCCTCCACTTT | CASSVAGGSSYNSPLHF
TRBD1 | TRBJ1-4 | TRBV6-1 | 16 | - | TGTGCCAGCAGTGAAGACCGACAGGGGTGGGGTGAAAAACTGTTTTTT | CASSEDRQGWGEKLFF
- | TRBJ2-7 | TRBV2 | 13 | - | TGTGCCAGTGTGCGACAGGACCACTACGAGCAGTACTTC | CASVRQDHYEQYF
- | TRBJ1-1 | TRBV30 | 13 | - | TGTGCCTGGAGTGTACGGCGACAGACCGAAGCTTTCTTT | CAWSVRRQTEAFF
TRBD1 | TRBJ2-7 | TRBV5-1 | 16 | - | TGCGCCAGCAGCACGAACTCAGGGGGCATACACTACGAGCAGTACTTC | CASSTNSGGIHYEQYF
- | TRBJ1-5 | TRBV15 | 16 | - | TGTGCCACCAGCAGAGATAGGACGGACTCCAATCAGCCCCAGCATTTT | CATSRDRTDSNQPQHF
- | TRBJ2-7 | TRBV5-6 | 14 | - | TGTGCCAGCAGCTTGGGTGTGGCCCCGGGAGAGCAGTACTTC | CASSLGVAPGEQYF
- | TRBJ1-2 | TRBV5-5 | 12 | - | TGTGCCAGCAGAAATGGACTTAGCGGCTACACCTTC | CASRNGLSGYTF
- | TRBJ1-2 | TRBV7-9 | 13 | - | TGTGCCAGCAGCCCCGGGGGGCTCTATGGCTACACCTTC | CASSPGGLYGYTF
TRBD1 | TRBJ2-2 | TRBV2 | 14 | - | TGTGCCAGCCGGACAGGGTTTGGGGCCGGGGAGCTGTTTTTT | CASRTGFGAGELFF
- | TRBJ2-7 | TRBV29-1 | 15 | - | TGCAGCGTTGGTCGGGGGACGAGCACATCCTACGAGCAGTACTTC | CSVGRGTSTSYEQYF
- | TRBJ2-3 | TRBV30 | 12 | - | TGTGCCTGGAGGCTATCGGGAGATACGCAGTATTTT | CAWRLSGDTQYF
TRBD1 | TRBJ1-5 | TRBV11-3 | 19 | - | TGTGCCAGCACCTTGCCCGGGACAGGGGGTCGGGGGAGCAATCAGCCCCAGCATTTT | CASTLPGTGGRGSNQPQHF
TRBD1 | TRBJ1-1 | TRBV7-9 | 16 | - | TGTGCCAGCAGCCCGACAGGGGGCGCTCAGGACACTGAAGCTTTCTTT | CASSPTGGAQDTEAFF
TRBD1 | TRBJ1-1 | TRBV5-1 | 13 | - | TGCGCCAGCAGCTCTATTCAGGGGGTAGAAGCTTTCTTT | CASSSIQGVEAFF
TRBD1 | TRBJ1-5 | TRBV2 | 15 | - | TGTGCCAGCAGGGACAGGGAGGGTAGCAATCAGCCCCAGCATTTT | CASRDREGSNQPQHF